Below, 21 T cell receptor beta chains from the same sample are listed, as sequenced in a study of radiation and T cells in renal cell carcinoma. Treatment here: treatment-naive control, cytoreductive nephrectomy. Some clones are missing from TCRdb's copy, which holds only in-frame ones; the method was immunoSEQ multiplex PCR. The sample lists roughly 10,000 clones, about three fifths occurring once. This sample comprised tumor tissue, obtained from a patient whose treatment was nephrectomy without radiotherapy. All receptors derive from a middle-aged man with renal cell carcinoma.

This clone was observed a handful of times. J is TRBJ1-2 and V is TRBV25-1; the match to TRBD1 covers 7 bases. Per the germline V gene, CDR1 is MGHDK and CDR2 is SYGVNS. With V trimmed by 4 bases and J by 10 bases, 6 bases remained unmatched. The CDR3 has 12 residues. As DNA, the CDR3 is TGTGCCAGCAGTGGACAGGGAATCGTCTACACCTTC. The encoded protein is CASSGQGIVYTF.

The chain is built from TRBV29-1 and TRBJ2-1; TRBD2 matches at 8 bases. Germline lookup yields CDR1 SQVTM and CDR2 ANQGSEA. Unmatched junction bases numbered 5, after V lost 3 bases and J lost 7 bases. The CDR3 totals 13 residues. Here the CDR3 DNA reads TGCAGCGTTGAGGTATCTAGCGGGAATGAGCAGTTCTTC. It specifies CSVEVSSGNEQFF.

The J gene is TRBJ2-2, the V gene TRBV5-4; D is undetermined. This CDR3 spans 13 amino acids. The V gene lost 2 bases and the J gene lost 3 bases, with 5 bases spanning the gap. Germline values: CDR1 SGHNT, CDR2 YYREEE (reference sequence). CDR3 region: CASSLTDTGELFF. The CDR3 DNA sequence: TGTGCCAGCAGCTTAACAGACACCGGGGAGCTGTTTTTT.

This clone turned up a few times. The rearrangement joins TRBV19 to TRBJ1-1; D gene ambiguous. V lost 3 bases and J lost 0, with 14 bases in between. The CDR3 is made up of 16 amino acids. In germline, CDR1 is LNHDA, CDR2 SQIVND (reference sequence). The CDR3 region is CASSMVLPSMNTEAFF. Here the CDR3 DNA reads TGTGCCAGTAGTATGGTTTTACCCTCCATGAACACTGAAGCTTTCTTT.

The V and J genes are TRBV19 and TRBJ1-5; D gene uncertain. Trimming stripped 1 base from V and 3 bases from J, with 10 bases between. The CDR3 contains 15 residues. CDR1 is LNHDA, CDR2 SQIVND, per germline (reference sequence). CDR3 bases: TGTGCCAGTAGTATAGCAGGCACCCTCAATCAGCCCCAGCATTTT. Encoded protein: CASSIAGTLNQPQHF. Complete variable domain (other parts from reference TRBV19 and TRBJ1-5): DGGITQSPKYLFRKEGQNVTLSCEQNLNHDAMYWYRQDPGQGLRLIYYSQIVNDFQKGDIAEGYSVSREKKESFPLTVTSAQKNPTAFYLCASSIAGTLNQPQHFGDGTRLSIL.

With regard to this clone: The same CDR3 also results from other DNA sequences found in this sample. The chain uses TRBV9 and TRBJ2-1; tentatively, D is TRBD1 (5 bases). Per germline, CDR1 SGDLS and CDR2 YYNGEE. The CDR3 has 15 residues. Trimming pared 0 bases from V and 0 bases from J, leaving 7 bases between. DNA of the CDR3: TGTGCCAGCAGCGTAGAAGACAGCTCCTACAATGAGCAGTTCTTC. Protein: CASSVEDSSYNEQFF.

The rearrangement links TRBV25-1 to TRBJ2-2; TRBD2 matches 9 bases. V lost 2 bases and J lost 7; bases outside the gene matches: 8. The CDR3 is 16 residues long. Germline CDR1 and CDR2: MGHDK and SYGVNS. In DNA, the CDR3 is TGTGCCAGCAGTGAACGATTAGCGGGAGCGGGCGGGGAGCTGTTTTTT. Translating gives CASSERLAGAGGELFF.

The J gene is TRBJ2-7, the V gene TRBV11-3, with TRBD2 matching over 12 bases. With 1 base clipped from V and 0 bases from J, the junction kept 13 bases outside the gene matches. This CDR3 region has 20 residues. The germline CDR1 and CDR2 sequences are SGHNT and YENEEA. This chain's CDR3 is CASSLAFTSGRIMSSYEQYF. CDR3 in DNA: TGTGCCAGCAGCTTAGCTTTTACTAGCGGGAGGATAATGAGCTCCTACGAGCAGTACTTC.

The CDR3 DNA follows: TGTGCCAGCAGCCCGGGACTAGCGAGCACCACAGATACGCAGTATTTT. It is translated as CASSPGLASTTDTQYF. J is TRBJ2-3 and V is TRBV11-2, with 10 bases that match TRBD2. V lost 5 bases, J lost 2 bases, and 7 bases stayed unmatched. This CDR3 comprises 16 residues. Per germline, CDR1 SGHAT and CDR2 FQNNGV.

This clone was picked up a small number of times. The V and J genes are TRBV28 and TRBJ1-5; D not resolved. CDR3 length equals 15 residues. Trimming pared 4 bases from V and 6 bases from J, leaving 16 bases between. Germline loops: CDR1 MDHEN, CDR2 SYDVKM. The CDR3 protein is CASSSDGRVGQPQHF. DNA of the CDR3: TGTGCCAGCAGTTCGGACGGGAGAGTCGGTCAGCCCCAGCATTTT.

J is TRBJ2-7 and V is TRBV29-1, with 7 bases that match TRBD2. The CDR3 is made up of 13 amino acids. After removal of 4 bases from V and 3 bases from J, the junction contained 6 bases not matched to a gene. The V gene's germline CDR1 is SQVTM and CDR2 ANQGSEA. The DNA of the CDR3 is TGCAGCGTTGGTTCTAGCGGCCTCTACGAGCAGTACTTC. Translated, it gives CSVGSSGLYEQYF.

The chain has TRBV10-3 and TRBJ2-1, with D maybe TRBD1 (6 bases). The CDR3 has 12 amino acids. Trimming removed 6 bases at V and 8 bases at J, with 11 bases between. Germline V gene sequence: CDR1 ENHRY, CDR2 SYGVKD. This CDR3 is CAIRPQGHEQFF. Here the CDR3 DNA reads TGTGCCATCAGACCACAGGGACATGAGCAGTTCTTC.

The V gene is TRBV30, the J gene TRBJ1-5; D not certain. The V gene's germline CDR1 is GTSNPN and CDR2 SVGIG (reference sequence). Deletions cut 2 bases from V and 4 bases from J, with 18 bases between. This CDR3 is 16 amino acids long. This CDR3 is CAWSFGVLRGNQPQHF. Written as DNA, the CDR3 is TGTGCCTGGAGTTTTGGGGTTTTAAGAGGAAATCAGCCCCAGCATTTT.

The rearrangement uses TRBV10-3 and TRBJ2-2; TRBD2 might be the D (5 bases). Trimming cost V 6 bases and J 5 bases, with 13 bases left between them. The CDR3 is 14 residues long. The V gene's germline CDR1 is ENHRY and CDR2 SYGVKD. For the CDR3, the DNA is TGTGCCATCAGGCTACTAGGAGCAACCGGGGAGCTGTTTTTT. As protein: CAIRLLGATGELFF.

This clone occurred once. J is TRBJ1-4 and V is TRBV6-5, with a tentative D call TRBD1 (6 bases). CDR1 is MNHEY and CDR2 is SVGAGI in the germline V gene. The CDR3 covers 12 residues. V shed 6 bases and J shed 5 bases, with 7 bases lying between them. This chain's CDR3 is CASRRGNEKLFF. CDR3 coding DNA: TGTGCCAGCAGGAGGGGGAATGAAAAACTGTTTTTT.

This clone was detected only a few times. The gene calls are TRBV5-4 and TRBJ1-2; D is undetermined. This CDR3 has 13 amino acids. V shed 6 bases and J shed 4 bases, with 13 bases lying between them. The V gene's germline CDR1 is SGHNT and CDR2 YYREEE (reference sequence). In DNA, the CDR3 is TGTGCCAGCATGCTTAGGGAGAGCTATGGCTACACCTTC. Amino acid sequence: CASMLRESYGYTF.

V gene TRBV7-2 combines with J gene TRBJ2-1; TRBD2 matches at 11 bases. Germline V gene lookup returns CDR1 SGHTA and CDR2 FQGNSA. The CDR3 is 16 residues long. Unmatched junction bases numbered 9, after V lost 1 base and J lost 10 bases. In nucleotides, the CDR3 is TGTGCCAGCAGCTTAGGGGGACTAGCGGCGCTAAAAGAGCAGTTCTTC. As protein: CASSLGGLAALKEQFF.

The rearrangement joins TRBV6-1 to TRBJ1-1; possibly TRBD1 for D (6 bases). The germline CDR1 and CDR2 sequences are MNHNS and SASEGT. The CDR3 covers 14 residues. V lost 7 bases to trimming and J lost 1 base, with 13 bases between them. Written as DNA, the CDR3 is TGTGCCAGCACTCCAGGGGCGGGGAACACTGAAGCTTTCTTT. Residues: CASTPGAGNTEAFF.

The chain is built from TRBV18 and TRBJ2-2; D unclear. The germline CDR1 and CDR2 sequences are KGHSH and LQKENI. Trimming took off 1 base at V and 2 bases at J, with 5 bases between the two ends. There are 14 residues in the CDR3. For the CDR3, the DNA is TGTGCCAGCTCACCACAGGGAAACACCGGGGAGCTGTTTTTT. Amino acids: CASSPQGNTGELFF.

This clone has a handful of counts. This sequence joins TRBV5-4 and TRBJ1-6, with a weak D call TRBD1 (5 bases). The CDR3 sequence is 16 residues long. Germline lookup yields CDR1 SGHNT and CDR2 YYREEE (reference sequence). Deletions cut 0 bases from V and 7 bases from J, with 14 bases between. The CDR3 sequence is CASSLEGGRVNSPLHF. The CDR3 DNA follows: TGTGCCAGCAGCTTGGAAGGCGGCAGGGTCAATTCACCCCTCCACTTT.

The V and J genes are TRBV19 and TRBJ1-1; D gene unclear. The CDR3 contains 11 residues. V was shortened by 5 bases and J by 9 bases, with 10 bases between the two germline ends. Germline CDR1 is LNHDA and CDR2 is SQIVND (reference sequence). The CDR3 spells CASSVSYQAFF. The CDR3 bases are TGTGCCAGTAGTGTATCGTACCAAGCTTTCTTT.